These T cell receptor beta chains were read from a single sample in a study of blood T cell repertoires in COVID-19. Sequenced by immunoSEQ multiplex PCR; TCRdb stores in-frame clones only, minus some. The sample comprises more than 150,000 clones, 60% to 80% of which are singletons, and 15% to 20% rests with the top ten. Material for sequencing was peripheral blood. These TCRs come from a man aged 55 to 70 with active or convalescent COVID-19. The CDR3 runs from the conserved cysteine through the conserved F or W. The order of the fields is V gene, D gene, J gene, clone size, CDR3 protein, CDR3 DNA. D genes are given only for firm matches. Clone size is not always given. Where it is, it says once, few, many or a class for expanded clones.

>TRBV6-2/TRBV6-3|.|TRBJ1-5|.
CASSYDPGAQPQHF
TGTGCCAGCAGTTACGATCCAGGGGCGCAGCCCCAGCATTTT
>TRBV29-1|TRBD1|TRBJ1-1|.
CSRDRVGTEAFF
TGCAGTCGCGACAGGGTTGGCACTGAAGCTTTCTTT
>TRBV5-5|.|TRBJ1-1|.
CASSKSDRTNTEAFF
TGTGCCAGCAGTAAATCCGACAGGACGAACACTGAAGCTTTCTTT
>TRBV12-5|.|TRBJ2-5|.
CASGLGHPGGTQYF
TGTGCTAGTGGTTTGGGGCACCCCGGGGGGACCCAGTACTTC
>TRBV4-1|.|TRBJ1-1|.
CASRRATNTEAFF
TGCGCCAGCCGCCGGGCAACGAACACTGAAGCTTTCTTT
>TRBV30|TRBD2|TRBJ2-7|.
CAWSGPTSGASYEQYF
TGTGCCTGGAGTGGACCCACTAGCGGGGCCTCCTACGAGCAGTACTTC
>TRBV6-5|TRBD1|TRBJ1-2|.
CAGRGGGGYTF
TGTGCCGGACGAGGGGGCGGTGGCTACACCTTC
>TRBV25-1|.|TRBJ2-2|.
CASSESVELFF
TGTGCCAGCAGTGAATCGGTGGAGCTGTTTTTT
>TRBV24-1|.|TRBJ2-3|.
CATSDRRATDTQYF
TGTGCCACCAGTGATCGGAGGGCGACAGATACGCAGTATTTT
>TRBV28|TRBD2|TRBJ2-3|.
CASSAGVGTQYF
TGTGCCAGCAGTGCGGGAGTAGGTACGCAGTATTTT
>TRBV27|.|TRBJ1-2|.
CASSTSRAYGYTF
TGTGCCAGCAGTACCTCCAGGGCCTATGGCTACACCTTC
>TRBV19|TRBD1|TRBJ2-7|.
CASSFGTGNYEQYF
TGTGCCAGTAGTTTTGGGACAGGAAACTACGAGCAGTACTTC
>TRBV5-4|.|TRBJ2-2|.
CASSERWQANTGELFF
TGTGCCAGCAGCGAAAGGTGGCAGGCGAACACCGGGGAGCTGTTTTTT
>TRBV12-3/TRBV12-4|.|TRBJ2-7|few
CASSPVGAGEQYF
TGTGCCAGCAGCCCTGTAGGGGCTGGGGAGCAGTACTTC
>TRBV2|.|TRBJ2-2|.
CASTSDTLNTGELFF
TGTGCCAGCACCTCGGACACTTTAAACACCGGGGAGCTGTTTTTT
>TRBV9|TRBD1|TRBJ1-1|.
CASSTGARNTEAFF
TGTGCCAGCTCAACAGGGGCCAGAAACACTGAAGCTTTCTTT